This T cell receptor (beta chain) was sequenced during a study of cytomegalovirus exposure and HLA in healthy donors. The PCR used 60 Vbeta and 13 Jbeta primers. Assay used: immunoSEQ multiplex PCR; TCRdb lists only in-frame clones, some missing. This table has some 170,000 clones, around 90% appearing once. The V gene lost 2 bases and the J gene lost 8 bases, with 12 bases spanning the gap. This CDR3 is built from 14 residues. Germline V gene lookup returns CDR1 LNHNV and CDR2 YYDKDF (reference sequence). The J gene is TRBJ1-4, the V gene TRBV15; the D gene is possibly TRBD1 (5 bases). Sequenced sample: PBMCs. The source is a woman in her 30s in good health and CMV-seronegative. The CDR3 is CATSRQGGSEKLFF. CDR3 in DNA: TGTGCCACCAGCAGACAGGGAGGTAGCGAAAAACTGTTTTTT. The full variable domain, in which reference TRBV15 and TRBJ1-4 provide the parts outside the CDR3, is DAMVIQNPRYQVTQFGKPVTLSCSQTLNHNVMYWYQQKSSQAPKLLFHYYDKDFNNEADTPDNFQSRRPNTSFCFLDIRSPGLGDTAMYLCATSRQGGSEKLFFGSGTQLSVL.